This T cell receptor (beta chain) was documented in a study of T cells in Graves' hyperthyroidism and ophthalmopathy. In the study overall: Peripheral blood collection took place at initial diagnosis, before any treatment.

This CDR3 contains 13 residues. CDR1 and CDR2 (germline): WNHNN, SYGVQD (reference sequence). V gave up 4 bases and J gave up 2 bases, with 9 bases separating them. Individuals with ophthalmopathy presented a Clinical Activity Score of at least 3, a NOSPECS grade of at least 4 and a duration under 3 months. PBMCs stemmed from approximately 10 ml fresh peripheral blood. TCR beta CDR3 region amplification was performed from RNA transcripts. TCR CDR3 regions were first amplified by RT-PCR with HTBI primers. TCRdb reanalysed the multiplex PCR reads using MiXCR and keeps one entry per CDR3 protein. Among approximately 40,000 distinct CDR3 sequences listed, 52% were seen once.

The chain combines TRBV10-1 with TRBJ2-7, with a weak D call TRBD2 (6 bases). The clonotype comes from a man in his forties with Graves' ophthalmopathy. Material for sequencing was blood. The CDR3, as DNA: TGCGCCAGCAGTGCGGGAGCCACCTACGAGCAGTACTTC. Its protein product is CASSAGATYEQYF.